These 5 T cell receptor beta chains were all obtained from the same sample, sequenced in a study of cytomegalovirus exposure and HLA in healthy donors. The PCR ran on 60 Vbeta and 13 Jbeta primers. The data were produced by immunoSEQ multiplex PCR, yet TCRdb's version contains in-frame clones alone and is incomplete. The table has approximately 220,000 clones, about 79% seen once. Sequences were obtained from PBMCs. The receptor source for this set is a male donor in good health and CMV-seronegative.

This rearrangement joins TRBV7-2 to TRBJ1-2, with 8 bases fitting TRBD1. This CDR3 spans 13 amino acids. Trimming cost V 5 bases and J 3 bases; bases outside gene matches: 2. Per germline, CDR1 SGHTA and CDR2 FQGNSA. CDR3 loop: CASSHRGDYGYTF. Written as DNA, the CDR3 is TGTGCCAGCAGCCACAGGGGGGACTATGGCTACACCTTC. Looking up the rest from reference TRBV7-2 and TRBJ1-2 gives the full variable domain: GAGVSQSPSNKVTEKGKDVELRCDPISGHTALYWYRQSLGQGLEFLIYFQGNSAPDKSGLPSDRFSAERTGGSVSTLTIQRTQQEDSAVYLCASSHRGDYGYTFGSGTRLTVV.

This chain uses TRBV27 with TRBJ1-5; D not resolved. V shed 3 bases and J shed 4 bases, with 10 bases lying between them. CDR1 MNHEY and CDR2 SMNVEV come from the germline V gene (reference sequence). The CDR3 is made up of 14 amino acids. CDR3 loop: CASSFSTGNQPQHF. The DNA of the CDR3 is TGTGCCAGCAGTTTTAGCACTGGGAATCAGCCCCAGCATTTT.

CDR3 nucleotide sequence: TGTGCCAGCAGCTCCGCGGGACTAGCGGGACAAGAGACCCAGTACTTC. It specifies CASSSAGLAGQETQYF. The rearrangement joins TRBV5-4 to TRBJ2-5; 13 nucleotides match TRBD2. The CDR3 has 16 residues. The ends lost 3 bases at V and 2 bases at J; junction bases unmatched: 4. The germline V gene encodes CDR1 SGHNT and CDR2 YYREEE (reference sequence).

CDR3 sequence (DNA): TGTGCCAGCAGTTGGACAGGGGCGGCCTACGAGCAGTACTTC. It translates to CASSWTGAAYEQYF. This sequence joins TRBV27 and TRBJ2-7; 9 bases map to TRBD1. The trim removed 4 bases at V and 2 bases at J, leaving 3 bases unmatched. From germline, CDR1 is MNHEY and CDR2 SMNVEV (reference sequence). This CDR3 spans 14 amino acids.

The rearrangement joins TRBV4-1 to TRBJ2-3; D gene unclear. The V gene lost 1 base and the J gene lost 0 bases, with 8 bases spanning the gap. The germline gives CDR1 MGHRA, CDR2 YSYEKL. This CDR3 is 15 amino acids long. DNA for the CDR3: TGCGCCAGCAGCCAAGGGGCACTCAGCACAGATACGCAGTATTTT. This gives the protein CASSQGALSTDTQYF.